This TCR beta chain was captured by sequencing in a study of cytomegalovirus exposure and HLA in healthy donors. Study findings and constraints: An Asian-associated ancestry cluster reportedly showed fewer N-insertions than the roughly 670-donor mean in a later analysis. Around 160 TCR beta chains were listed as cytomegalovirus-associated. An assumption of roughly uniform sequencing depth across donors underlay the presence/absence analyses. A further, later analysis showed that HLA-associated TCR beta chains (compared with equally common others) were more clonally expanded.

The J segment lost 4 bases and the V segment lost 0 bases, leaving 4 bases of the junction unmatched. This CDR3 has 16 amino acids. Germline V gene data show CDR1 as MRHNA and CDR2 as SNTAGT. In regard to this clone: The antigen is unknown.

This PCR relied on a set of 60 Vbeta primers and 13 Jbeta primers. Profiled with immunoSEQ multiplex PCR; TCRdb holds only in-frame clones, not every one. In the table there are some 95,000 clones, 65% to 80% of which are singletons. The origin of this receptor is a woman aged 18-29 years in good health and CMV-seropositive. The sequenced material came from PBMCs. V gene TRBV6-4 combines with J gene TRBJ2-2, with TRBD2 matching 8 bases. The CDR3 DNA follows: TGTGCCAGCAGTGACTCGGGACTAGTCGGCACCGGGGAGCTGTTTTTT. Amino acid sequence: CASSDSGLVGTGELFF.